One T cell receptor (beta chain) is described in this entry. Germline V gene data show CDR1 as SNHLY and CDR2 as FYNNEI. V lost 5 bases and J lost 1; bases outside the gene matches: 13. The CDR3 has 18 residues. This sample was taken from a study of cytomegalovirus exposure and HLA in healthy donors. Assay: immunoSEQ multiplex PCR; the TCRdb copy retains only in-frame clones and omits some. The sample consists of 130,000 or so clones, 85% to 90% of them appearing once. Specimen: PBMCs. This receptor was identified in a woman in her thirties in good health and CMV-seropositive. The chain couples TRBV2 to TRBJ2-7; 11 bases fit TRBD2. DNA for the CDR3: TGTGCCAGCAGTCAGACTAGCGGGATTGGAGGCGGGTCCTACGAGCAGTACTTC. Translated, it gives CASSQTSGIGGGSYEQYF.